Following are 29 T cell receptor beta chains from one sample sequenced in a study of T cells in tuberculosis listed by TCRdb under 2018. The library was generated by the immunoSEQ multiplex PCR assay. Imported from immuneACCESS, the table was reduced by TCRdb to in-frame sequences with V and J called. These copies leave out some clones; in studies compared against another copy, an unresolved V gene accounts for under half, and the cause of the remainder is not known. For this sample the table gives some 30,000 clones, of which around 94% were detected only once. The ten biggest clones cover more than 6.5% of the sample. What was sequenced was PBMCs. The receptor source for this set is a donor aged 10-29 years with latent tuberculosis or without tuberculosis infection.

This chain joins TRBV28 and TRBJ2-7; D is undetermined. The CDR3 loop spans 12 amino acids. V gave up 4 bases and J gave up 0 bases, with 4 bases separating them. Looked up from germline, CDR1 is MDHEN and CDR2 is SYDVKM. The CDR3 DNA is TGTGCCAGCAGTTACAACTCCTACGAGCAGTACTTC. Translated, it gives CASSYNSYEQYF.

V and J are TRBV10-2 and TRBJ2-2; maybe TRBD1 (6 bases). Germline V gene sequence: CDR1 WSHSY, CDR2 SAAADI. The CDR3 loop spans 15 amino acids. V lost 9 bases and J lost 0, with 14 bases in between. CDR3 residues: CASAGTTSNTGELFF. The CDR3, as DNA: TGCGCCAGTGCCGGGACAACTTCGAACACCGGGGAGCTGTTTTTT.

V gene TRBV19 combines with J gene TRBJ2-1; 9 nucleotides match TRBD2. The CDR3 has 13 residues. The V and J ends lost 6 bases and 10 bases, in that order; junction bases with no gene match: 7. Per the germline V gene, CDR1 is LNHDA and CDR2 is SQIVND (reference sequence). CDR3 bases: TGTGCCAGTAGGACGGGACTAGCAGGGGAGCAGTTCTTC. As protein: CASRTGLAGEQFF.

The chain uses TRBV7-9 and TRBJ2-7, with D perhaps matching TRBD1 (5 bases). The CDR3 is 14 residues long. The V gene's germline CDR1 is SEHNR and CDR2 FQNEAQ (reference sequence). Trimming pared 4 bases from V and 3 bases from J, leaving 13 bases between. For the CDR3, the DNA is TGTGCCAGCAGCTCTAGGGGAAATGGCTACGAGCAGTACTTC. Its protein is CASSSRGNGYEQYF.

About this clone itself: A read error may account for a junction end that differs from germline. The CDR3: CASSEDRTLNYGYTF. CDR3 sequence (DNA): TGTGCCAGCAGCGAAGACAGGACCCTTAACTATGGCTACACCTTC. The chain carries TRBV2 and TRBJ1-2, with D perhaps matching TRBD1 (6 bases). The CDR3 is made up of 15 amino acids. Germline V gives CDR1 SNHLY, CDR2 FYNNEI.

V and J are TRBV30 and TRBJ2-5, with TRBD2 matching over 8 bases. Trimming took 4 bases from V and 2 from J; bases not matched to a gene: 9. Germline assignment: CDR1 GTSNPN and CDR2 SVGIG (reference sequence). The CDR3 extends over 15 amino acids. This chain's CDR3 is CAWMSREDPQETQYF. CDR3 DNA: TGTGCCTGGATGTCGCGGGAGGACCCACAAGAGACCCAGTACTTC.

V is TRBV5-1 and J is TRBJ2-5, with a possible D match to TRBD1 (5 bases). Trimming removed 2 bases at V and 5 bases at J, with 13 bases between. Germline V CDR1 and CDR2: SGHRS, YFSETQ. The CDR3 length is 14 residues. The CDR3 spells CASSLRGALETQYF. The CDR3 bases are TGCGCCAGCAGCTTAAGGGGCGCGTTGGAGACCCAGTACTTC. The full variable domain, in which reference TRBV5-1 and TRBJ2-5 provide the parts outside the CDR3, is KAGVTQTPRYLIKTRGQQVTLSCSPISGHRSVSWYQQTPGQGLQFLFEYFSETQRNKGNFPGRFSGRQFSNSRSEMNVSTLELGDSALYLCASSLRGALETQYFGPGTRLLVL.

This rearrangement joins TRBV18 to TRBJ1-4; D is unclear. The V gene lost 4 bases and the J gene lost 8 bases, with 11 bases spanning the gap. The CDR3 runs to 13 residues. CDR1 KGHSH and CDR2 LQKENI come from the germline V gene. CDR3: CASSLQSGEKLFF. CDR3 nucleotides: TGTGCCAGCTCACTACAGTCGGGAGAAAAACTGTTTTTT.

The chain employs TRBV5-6 and TRBJ2-1, with 11 bases aligning to TRBD2. Germline values: CDR1 SGHDT, CDR2 YYEEEE. The CDR3 has 17 amino acids. The trim removed 4 bases at V and 0 bases at J, leaving 6 bases unmatched. The chain's CDR3 is CASSPYSGRGSYNEQFF. CDR3 DNA sequence: TGTGCCAGCAGCCCGTATAGCGGGAGGGGCTCCTACAATGAGCAGTTCTTC.

The rearrangement joins TRBV7-9 to TRBJ2-7, with D perhaps matching TRBD2 (5 bases). The CDR3 length is 14 residues. Germline V lookup: CDR1 SEHNR, CDR2 FQNEAQ (reference sequence). V lost 1 base to trimming and J lost 3 bases, with 10 bases between them. Here the CDR3 reads CASSLGAAVYEQYF. CDR3 DNA sequence: TGTGCCAGCAGCTTAGGAGCGGCAGTCTACGAGCAGTACTTC.

This chain connects TRBV14 to TRBJ2-5, with 8 bases identical to TRBD2. The germline V gene encodes CDR1 SGHDN and CDR2 FVKESK. This CDR3 has 12 amino acids. J lost 5 bases, V lost 4 bases, and 0 bases had no gene match. As DNA, the CDR3 is TGTGCCAGCAGCCCGGGGGGGGAGACCCAGTACTTC. This gives the protein CASSPGGETQYF.

The rearrangement links TRBV5-6 to TRBJ1-3; 8 bases are a match to TRBD1. J gave up 2 bases and V 0 bases, and 10 bases lay outside the gene matches. The CDR3 totals 18 residues. Germline CDR1 SGHDT, CDR2 YYEEEE. CDR3 bases: TGTGCCAGCAGCTTGGTCTCCCGACAGGGGAGGGCTGGAAACACCATATATTTT. Protein: CASSLVSRQGRAGNTIYF.

The rearrangement links TRBV27 to TRBJ2-5; 10 nucleotides agree with TRBD1. Germline V gene sequence: CDR1 MNHEY, CDR2 SMNVEV (reference sequence). CDR3 length equals 15 residues. Trimming at V came to 5 bases and at J to 5 bases, leaving 8 bases not matched to a gene. This CDR3 is CASSPRDRGSETQYF. The CDR3 DNA reads TGTGCCAGCAGTCCTAGGGACAGGGGCTCGGAGACCCAGTACTTC.

V gene TRBV5-4 combines with J gene TRBJ2-2; D remains unclear. There are 13 residues in the CDR3. In germline, CDR1 is SGHNT, CDR2 YYREEE (reference sequence). Trimming left V 0 bases short and J 5 bases short, with 5 bases between. CDR3 in DNA: TGTGCCAGCAGCTTGGTAGAAACCGGGGAGCTGTTTTTT. Its translation is CASSLVETGELFF.

On this clone: Germline and junction disagree at one end, which may indicate a read error. The chain recombines TRBV2 with TRBJ1-2, with D unresolved. This CDR3 has 12 residues. Germline lookup yields CDR1 SNHLY and CDR2 FYNNEI. The CDR3 reads CASTSPPAGIHF. In DNA form, the CDR3 reads TGTGCCAGCACCTCCCCACCCGCCGGGATCCACTTC. Full variable domain (outside the CDR3, taken from reference TRBV2 and TRBJ1-2): EPEVTQTPSHQVTQMGQEVILRCVPISNHLYFYWYRQILGQKVEFLVSFYNNEISEKSEIFDDQFSVERPDGSNFTLKIRSTKLEDSAMYFCASTSPPAGIHFGSGTRLTVV.

The genes are TRBV7-9 and TRBJ1-2; the D is unclear. There are 12 residues in the CDR3. V was trimmed by 1 base and J by 6 bases, leaving 6 bases between them. CDR1 SEHNR and CDR2 FQNEAQ come from the germline V gene (reference sequence). The CDR3 region has the DNA TGTGCCAGCAGCTTAGGGTTAGATGGCTACACCTTC. Its protein product is CASSLGLDGYTF. The full variable domain, with the rest looked up from reference TRBV7-9 and TRBJ1-2, is DTGVSQNPRHKITKRGQNVTFRCDPISEHNRLYWYRQTLGQGPEFLTYFQNEAQLEKSRLLSDRFSAERPKGSFSTLEIQRTEQGDSAMYLCASSLGLDGYTFGSGTRLTVV.

This chain joins TRBV28 and TRBJ1-1; D unclear. CDR3 length: 12 residues. V was shortened by 7 bases and J by 11 bases, with 17 bases between the two germline ends. The germline CDR1 and CDR2 sequences are MDHEN and SYDVKM. The CDR3 DNA reads as TGTGCCAGCACCTTCCGGGATGAGGAGGCTTTCTTT. It codes for CASTFRDEEAFF.

J is TRBJ2-1 and V is TRBV7-2, with 9 bases matching TRBD2. Germline V gives CDR1 SGHTA, CDR2 FQGNSA. With 0 bases clipped from V and 5 bases from J, the junction kept 2 bases outside the gene matches. The CDR3 contains 15 residues. The CDR3 nucleotides are TGTGCCAGCAGCTTAGCGGGACTAGCTGACAATGAGCAGTTCTTC. It yields the protein CASSLAGLADNEQFF.

A single count supports this clone. V usage is TRBV6-1 and J usage is TRBJ1-5; 9 bases match TRBD1. CDR1 MNHNS and CDR2 SASEGT come from the germline V gene. V was pared by 1 base and J by 6 bases, with 4 bases of the junction left unmatched. The CDR3 totals 15 residues. CDR3: CASSEGDRAVQPQHF. As DNA, the CDR3 is TGTGCCAGCAGTGAAGGGGACAGGGCTGTTCAGCCCCAGCATTTT.

V usage is TRBV23-1 and J usage is TRBJ2-2; D might be TRBD1 (5 bases). TRBV23-1 is identified as an open reading frame with a role that is uncertain. This CDR3 has 14 residues. V dropped 2 bases and J dropped 3 bases, with 7 bases sitting between them. The CDR3 loop is CASSQVGDTGELFF. The CDR3 DNA follows: TGCGCCAGCAGTCAAGTAGGGGACACCGGGGAGCTGTTTTTT.

V gene TRBV19 combines with J gene TRBJ2-6; possibly TRBD2 for D (5 bases). The germline gives CDR1 LNHDA, CDR2 SQIVND (reference sequence). The CDR3 consists of 14 residues. Trimming removed 10 bases at V and 0 bases at J, with 10 bases between. The DNA of the CDR3 is TGTGCCATCTCGGCGGGCTCTGGGGCCAACGTCCTGACTTTC. Translated, it gives CAISAGSGANVLTF. The full variable domain, its missing parts supplied by reference TRBV19 and TRBJ2-6, is DGGITQSPKYLFRKEGQNVTLSCEQNLNHDAMYWYRQDPGQGLRLIYYSQIVNDFQKGDIAEGYSVSREKKESFPLTVTSAQKNPTAFYLCAISAGSGANVLTFGAGSRLTVL.

The chain recombines TRBV11-2 with TRBJ1-1; D call uncertain. V lost 4 bases and J 10 bases, leaving 22 bases between the germline ends. Per the germline V gene, CDR1 is SGHAT and CDR2 is FQNNGV. This CDR3 region has 15 residues. The CDR3 reads CASSSPRGLPPRAFF. CDR3 in DNA: TGTGCCAGCAGCTCCCCTCGCGGGTTACCCCCTAGAGCTTTCTTT.

The genes are TRBV27 and TRBJ2-7; 7 nucleotides agree with TRBD1. Germline V gene lookup returns CDR1 MNHEY and CDR2 SMNVEV (reference sequence). The CDR3 consists of 16 residues. V was pared by 4 bases and J by 3 bases, with 12 bases of the junction left unmatched. The CDR3 loop is CASSSKTGFGCYEQYF. The DNA for the CDR3 is TGTGCCAGCAGTTCCAAGACAGGGTTTGGTTGCTACGAGCAGTACTTC.

J is TRBJ1-1 and V is TRBV5-6; D is unresolved. V was clipped by 2 bases and J by 1 base, with 3 bases between them. The CDR3 consists of 12 residues. The germline gives CDR1 SGHDT, CDR2 YYEEEE. DNA of the CDR3: TGTGCCAGCAGCTTCCAGAACACTGAAGCTTTCTTT. This codes for CASSFQNTEAFF. Full variable domain (remainder filled in from reference TRBV5-6 and TRBJ1-1): DAGVTQSPTHLIKTRGQQVTLRCSPKSGHDTVSWYQQALGQGPQFIFQYYEEEERQRGNFPDRFSGHQFPNYSSELNVNALLLGDSALYLCASSFQNTEAFFGQGTRLTVV.

This chain joins TRBV27 and TRBJ2-2; TRBD1 matches at 7 bases. The V gene's germline CDR1 is MNHEY and CDR2 SMNVEV (reference sequence). J was trimmed by 0 bases and V by 0 bases; bases with no gene match: 7. This CDR3 has 18 residues. CDR3 coding DNA: TGTGCCAGCAGTTTATCGATAGGGACAGCCGCGAACACCGGGGAGCTGTTTTTT. Translation: CASSLSIGTAANTGELFF.

The chain carries TRBV29-1 and TRBJ2-1; D is perhaps TRBD2 (6 bases). The germline CDR1 and CDR2 sequences are SQVTM and ANQGSEA. The CDR3 is 14 residues long. V lost 5 bases and J 0 bases, leaving 11 bases between the germline ends. The CDR3 protein is CSVRDSSSYNEQFF. The CDR3 nucleotides are TGCAGCGTTCGGGACTCTAGCTCCTACAATGAGCAGTTCTTC.

The chain joins TRBV10-3 to TRBJ2-2; possibly TRBD2 for D (6 bases). CDR1 ENHRY and CDR2 SYGVKD come from the germline V gene. V lost 10 bases to trimming and J lost 2 bases, with 14 bases between them. CDR3 length equals 14 residues. CDR3 amino acids: CATIAELNTGELFF. In DNA form, the CDR3 reads TGTGCCACAATAGCGGAGCTAAACACCGGGGAGCTGTTTTTT.

The chain combines TRBV4-2 with TRBJ2-5; 10 bases are shared with TRBD2. The CDR3 is 16 residues long. Germline CDR1 reads LGHNA; CDR2 reads YNFKEQ. Trimming took 1 base from V and 3 from J; bases not matched to a gene: 5. The CDR3 protein is CASSQGGLAGEETQYF. The CDR3 DNA reads TGTGCCAGCAGCCAAGGGGGGCTAGCGGGAGAAGAGACCCAGTACTTC.

This chain joins TRBV9 and TRBJ2-7; 10 bases map to TRBD1. Unmatched junction bases numbered 4, after V lost 2 bases and J lost 5 bases. This CDR3 spans 14 amino acids. Germline V gene data show CDR1 as SGDLS and CDR2 as YYNGEE. This CDR3 is CASSVRDRGHEQYF. The CDR3 DNA is TGTGCCAGCAGCGTCCGGGACAGGGGCCACGAGCAGTACTTC.